This passage covers 8 T cell receptor beta chains from one sample sequenced in a study of T cell responses to AZD1222 COVID-19 vaccine. The assay was immunoSEQ multiplex PCR, and TCRdb's table has in-frame clones only and misses some. Among roughly 200,000 clones, 90% to 95% were seen once, and the ten largest hold around 1%. The source material was peripheral blood, sampled 28 days after the second dose of the MenACWY control vaccine. These receptors all come from an adult who received the MenACWY meningococcal vaccine as a control.

V usage is TRBV19 and J usage is TRBJ2-2; D unclear. Deletions cut 6 bases from V and 2 bases from J, with 7 bases between. This CDR3 region has 13 residues. The germline V gene has CDR1 LNHDA and CDR2 SQIVND (reference sequence). CDR3 in amino acids: CASSVRNTGELFF. CDR3 in DNA: TGTGCCAGTAGCGTCAGAAACACCGGGGAGCTGTTTTTT.

The chain combines TRBV5-4 with TRBJ2-1, with TRBD1 as a possible D gene (6 bases). Germline V CDR1 and CDR2: SGHNT, YYREEE (reference sequence). Trimming pared 4 bases from V and 0 bases from J, leaving 11 bases between. This CDR3 is 15 amino acids long. The CDR3 nucleotides are TGTGCCAGCAGCACGCTGGGGGCCTCCTACAATGAGCAGTTCTTC. This gives the protein CASSTLGASYNEQFF.

The J gene is TRBJ1-1, the V gene TRBV30, with D unclear. Germline V gene sequence: CDR1 GTSNPN, CDR2 SVGIG (reference sequence). This CDR3 is built from 13 residues. Trimming took 8 bases from V and 4 from J, leaving 17 bases between them. As DNA, the CDR3 is TGTGCCGAGTCAACGGGAGAGGCCACTGAAGCTTTCTTT. As protein: CAESTGEATEAFF.

J is TRBJ1-4 and V is TRBV6-5, with a possible D match to TRBD1 (6 bases). This CDR3 region has 14 residues. V was shortened by 5 bases and J by 6 bases, with 13 bases between the two germline ends. CDR1 and CDR2 from the germline V gene are MNHEY and SVGAGI. CDR3 coding DNA: TGTGCCAGCAGTAACAGGGAGGGGGATGAAAAACTGTTTTTT. This sequence encodes CASSNREGDEKLFF.

J is TRBJ2-1 and V is TRBV5-4, with D tentatively TRBD1 (6 bases). The germline V gene has CDR1 SGHNT and CDR2 YYREEE (reference sequence). CDR3 size: 14 residues. Deletions cut 0 bases from V and 8 bases from J, with 12 bases between. This chain's CDR3 is CASSLGQEGHEQFF. The DNA of the CDR3 is TGTGCCAGCAGCTTGGGACAGGAAGGTCATGAGCAGTTCTTC.

The J gene is TRBJ1-3, the V gene TRBV6-6, with D perhaps matching TRBD1 (5 bases). In germline, CDR1 is MNHNY, CDR2 SVGAGI (reference sequence). Trimming shortened V by 6 bases and J by 1 base, and 13 bases separated the two germline ends. The CDR3 consists of 15 residues. In DNA, the CDR3 is TGTGCCAGCAGCCCTGGGGGGTCGTCTGGAAACACCATATATTTT. This translates into CASSPGGSSGNTIYF.

The chain joins TRBV15 to TRBJ1-1; perhaps TRBD1 as D (6 bases). CDR3 length equals 15 residues. Germline CDR1 reads LNHNV; CDR2 reads YYDKDF (reference sequence). Trimming removed 1 base at V and 2 bases at J, with 11 bases between. DNA of the CDR3: TGTGCCACCAGCAGAGGAGACAGGATAAACACTGAAGCTTTCTTT. Its protein product is CATSRGDRINTEAFF.

The chain couples TRBV19 to TRBJ1-5; a possible D gene is TRBD1 (6 bases). V lost 6 bases, J lost 6 bases, and 18 bases lay in between. The CDR3 spans 15 residues. Germline CDR1 LNHDA, CDR2 SQIVND (reference sequence). CDR3 nucleotide sequence: TGTGCCAGTAGATCCCGGGGGGCTCAGGTTCAGCCCCAGCATTTT. Translating gives CASRSRGAQVQPQHF.